This entry features one T cell receptor (beta chain) sequence. Which antigen it targets is not known. No much larger clone exists at a distance of one base, and base qualities are not known. The data were obtained in a study of cytomegalovirus exposure and HLA in healthy donors (dated by TCRdb to 2015 to 2018). For the study in its entirety: In an earlier analysis of roughly 500 of the donors, about 270 Gb of sequence data and just under 120 million unique TCR beta sequences from 180 million or so T cells were reported. To predict cytomegalovirus infection status, the study brought together high-throughput TCR immunosequencing, statistical association of individual TCRs with disease status, and machine learning. Among the approximately 430 genotyped donors, around 81% belonged to the genetic ancestry cluster associated with self-reported Caucasian donors. Among 350 to 400 genotyped donors of the cohort, an average of about 240,000 unique TCR beta nucleotide sequences were sequenced per donor, about a sixth of them non-productive. Because of strong linkage in the cohort, 5 or 6 DR-DQ haplotypes were treated as single units for association and clustering. Typing coverage varied by locus: roughly 629-630 donors for A, B, C, DRB1 and DQB1; approximately 500 for DQA1; about 600 for DPA1; 450 to 480 for DPB1. Donor age, sex, ethnicity and CMV serostatus were collected together with the repertoire data. HLA typing included class I and class II loci at four-digit resolution. In a later analysis, previously published TCR beta repertoires from about 670 donors were re-analyzed and high-resolution HLA genotyping was added so that TCR occurrence patterns could be studied. All discovery cohort repertoires had been generated on a single sequencing platform. The T cell repertoires of 700 or so subjects were profiled by immunosequencing and related to cytomegalovirus serostatus. Genome-wide SNP genotypes for about three fifths of the roughly 700 donors were used in a later genetic analysis, which treated that subset as a discovery cohort. Rather than drawing on any new phenotypic data, the later analysis identified candidate immune exposures from TCR beta sequences and the way those sequences occurred across donors. About 320 gigabases of sequencing data and approximately 85 million unique TCR sequences were included in an early release covering several hundred HLA-typed donors. An earlier analysis of 500 to 650 of the donors applied high-throughput TCR beta sequencing to assess whether each TCR beta V gene segment acted as functional or pseudogenic. The aim of the study was to test whether cataloging public T cell receptors could identify signatures of past pathogen exposure. Besides the first cohort of around 700 subjects, a separate validation cohort made up of roughly 120 different subjects was used. Overall results and qualifications from the work: An earlier analysis of several hundred of the donors showed that most TCR beta V segments appeared in productive rearrangements either about 87% or about 30% of the time, which broadly matched IMGT annotations. Because some donors lacked HLA typing at each locus, the association tests relied only on the typed subset. Sequencing depth was assumed to be roughly uniform across donors in the presence/absence analyses, though that assumption may not hold. A later analysis associated 16,951 TCR beta sequences with specific HLA alleles at a false discovery rate of 0.05. Compared with equally common non-associated chains, HLA-associated TCR beta chains in a later analysis were more clonally expanded and had lower generation probabilities. A later genetic analysis reported fewer N-insertions in productive TCRs among donors in an Asian-associated ancestry cluster than the roughly 640-donor mean. A few of the identified cytomegalovirus-associated TCR beta chains were confirmed in vitro to be specific for cytomegalovirus antigens. The study listed 150 to 200 TCR beta chains as associated with cytomegalovirus. Because counts were too low, roughly 18 rarely observed V segments, including chromosome 9 orphons, were left out of the earlier analysis of about 500 of the donors. An association between a missense DCLRE1C variant and V-gene and J-gene trimming of TCR beta chains was found in a later genetic analysis and replicated in an independent cohort. A later analysis found that most CMV-associated TCR beta chains appeared HLA-restricted, with HLA associations seemingly driven largely by CMV exposure. The authors suggested that the approach could potentially be extended to other disease states and immunological phenotypes. According to a later analysis, TCR association rates differed among HLA loci, with DRB1 alleles showing the most associated TCRs and HLA-C alleles showing the fewest. For the cohort, immune exposure information was limited to CMV serostatus. Some IMGT-functional V segments, including TRBV6-2 and TRBV6-3, could not be told apart with the 87-base-pair reads, so those segments were excluded. Linkage disequilibrium might explain the correlated functional status among segregating V segments, but an unknown experimental factor could not be ruled out. Assigning TCR associations to individual alleles was difficult when HLA alleles, especially DR and DQ, strongly co-occurred. A further reported finding was that TCR beta sequences accurately predicted the HLA-A and HLA-B alleles for most subjects in the first cohort. Most TCR sequences were seen in very few donors, while some public TCRs were found in many individuals. In this cohort, only TCR beta chains were sequenced, and detectable features were limited by the absence of alpha or paired-chain data. The classifier was reported to diagnose cytomegalovirus status with high specificity and sensitivity in both the original and validation cohorts. A cluster of highly shared sequence variants was judged likely to be a technical artifact of the sequencing pipeline. In a later analysis, several top co-occurrence clusters were reported to appear linked to parvovirus B19, influenza, CMV and Epstein-Barr virus.

The cohort consisted of 600 to 700 healthy bone marrow donors. At the time of sampling, all cohort members were nominally healthy, though unrecorded immune exposures were likely present. The donor tested CMV seronegative, placing the donor among the 352 seronegative members of the cohort. A peripheral blood sample was provided by each donor, and peripheral blood mononuclear cells were used for TCR beta sequencing. The Qiagen DNeasy Blood Extraction Kit was used to extract genomic DNA from the blood cell samples. The CDR3, from cysteine to phenylalanine, totals 13 residues. Left in the record is the CDR3 DNA by itself, 39 bases read in frame from the first base. Trimming removed 2 bases from V and 4 bases from J, leaving 8 bases between the germline ends. CDR1 is given as PRHDT and CDR2 as FYEKMQ, both from the germline V gene (reference sequence). To prepare the library, the immunoSEQ multiplex PCR assay was applied. A mixture of 60 forward primers for TCR Vbeta segments and 13 reverse primers for TCR Jbeta segments was used in the multiplex PCR. The CDR3 region of rearranged TCR beta genes was amplified from genomic DNA by a multiplex PCR assay. On the Illumina HiSeq System, the amplified TCR beta libraries were sequenced as 87-base-pair reads. The original methods were these. A later analysis tallied some 79 million unique TCR beta chains across the 610 or so repertoires, and some 10 million of those chains were shared by two or more donors. Raw reads were error-corrected and collapsed into unique sequences with a nearest-neighbor algorithm that merged closely related sequences to remove PCR and sequencing errors. Alignment of CDR3 sequences to IMGT reference sequences was used to assign V, D and J gene segments. For a sequence to be retained, a match of at least six nucleotides to both a V gene segment and a J gene segment was required. A rearrangement counted as productive if the CDR3 had no stop codons and remained in frame with V and J, and every other rearrangement counted as non-productive. CDR3 was defined by IMGT convention, running from the second conserved V-encoded cysteine to the conserved J-encoded phenylalanine. The earlier analysis of about 610 of the donors excluded any sequence lacking an unambiguous match to a single V gene segment. In an earlier analysis of approximately 590 of the donors, V segments were called functional above 56.7% productive rearrangements and were called segregating when the between-donor standard deviation exceeded 5%. A statistical classification framework was developed to diagnose cytomegalovirus status using the catalog of TCR beta chain sequences. V and J gene assignment, in a later analysis, came from comparing TCR nucleotide sequences with IMGT/GENE-DB human TR gene sequences. In a later analysis, CDR3 sequences and most-parsimonious VDJ recombination scenarios were assigned using the TCRdist pipeline. In a later analysis, each TCR beta chain was defined by its CDR3 amino acid sequence together with its V-gene family, and reads lacking a unique V-gene family were excluded. A later analysis removed 500 to 650 highly shared, low-generation-probability nucleotide sequences to deal with suspected cross-contamination and a sequencing artifact. In a later analysis, a clonal expansion index was calculated for each public chain from normalized within-repertoire ranks of inferred template counts. Generation probabilities in a later analysis came from a VDJ recombination model fitted to out-of-frame rearrangements, and those results were checked against IGoR. In a later analysis, hypergeometric tests were used to score TCR-TCR, TCR-HLA and TCR-CMV co-occurrence, with a repertoire-size bias correction applied to TCR pairs. In a later analysis, false discovery rates were estimated by permuting HLA or CMV assignments 20 times. In a later analysis, co-occurring TCRs were grouped using DBSCAN, with TCRdist sequence similarity added in when clustering inside HLA-allele-positive subsets. For co-occurrence clustering, repertoires with fewer than 30,000 or more than 120,000 public chains were excluded, along with five or six repertoires with anomalous nucleotide sharing. TCRdb obtained this table from immuneACCESS and retained in-frame rearrangements with V and J assigned. These tables miss some clones; where compared with another copy, unresolved V genes account for less than half of the shortfall, and the remainder is unexplained. V, J and clone size are taken as reported in that table, and D and trimming were inferred from the DNA itself. For this sample the table gives fewer than 110,000 clones, of which over 75% were detected only once. Of the sample, around 4% is held by the ten largest clones.

The clonotype comes from a male donor in good health and CMV-seronegative. This chain joins TRBV13 to TRBJ1-2; no confident D gene assignment can be made. The sequenced sample consisted of PBMCs. In nucleotide form, the sequence is TGTGCCAGCAGCTTACGTCAGTCCTATGGCTACACCTTC. It is translated as CASSLRQSYGYTF.